This T cell receptor beta chain stems from a study of neurological immune-mediated disorders. This clonotype has at least ten counts. Its specificity is not known. The V gene's germline CDR1 is LGHNT and CDR2 FRNRAP. Trimming shortened V by 1 base and J by 5 bases, and 2 bases separated the two germline ends. The CDR3 extends over 11 amino acids. Study observations and caveats: The most TCR clonal expansion was seen in HTLV-1-associated myelopathy, whereas the least was seen in multiple sclerosis, below the level in healthy controls.

By 5'RACE with 10-nucleotide random UMIs, the cDNA was made. TCRdb re-called the 5' RACE reads with MiXCR, one entry per CDR3 protein. The profile covers fewer than 20,000 distinct CDR3 sequences, with roughly 9% appearing a single time and approximately 40% taken by the ten largest. The chain carries TRBV12-5 and TRBJ2-5; no reliable D call. The source of this sequence is a middle-aged man in good health. The sample consisted of CD8+ T cells from blood. The CDR3 nucleotides read TGTGCTAGTGGTTTGGCGGAGACCCAGTACTTC. Its protein product is CASGLAETQYF.